These 28 T cell receptor beta chains were all obtained from the same sample, sequenced in a study of T cells in Graves' hyperthyroidism and ophthalmopathy. Amplified regions were TCR beta CDR3 sequences from RNA transcripts. Using the HTBI primer set, a first-round RT-PCR was run on the TCR CDR3. MiXCR, applied by TCRdb to the multiplex PCR reads, yields one record per CDR3 protein. The repertoire holds roughly 500,000 distinct CDR3 sequences, with more than 11% as singletons. The specimen sequenced was blood. All receptors derive from a woman in her twenties or thirties with Graves' hyperthyroidism that later progressed to Graves' ophthalmopathy.

A few counts support this clonotype. This could be a read error, since a much larger clone is one nucleotide away. The chain has TRBV28 and TRBJ2-1; weak D call: TRBD2 (5 bases). CDR3 length: 15 amino acids. The V gene's germline CDR1 is MDHEN and CDR2 SYDVKM. This CDR3 is CASRTPGNSYDEQFF. The DNA of the CDR3 is TGTGCCAGCAGGACTCCCGGGAACTCCTACGATGAGCAGTTCTTC. Drawing the rest from reference TRBV28 and TRBJ2-1, the complete variable domain is DVKVTQSSRYLVKRTGEKVFLECVQDMDHENMFWYRQDPGLGLRLIYFSYDVKMKEKGDIPEGYSVSREKKERFSLILESASTNQTSMYLCASRTPGNSYDEQFFGPGTRLTVL.

This clonotype was found many times. This rearrangement joins TRBV29-1 to TRBJ2-7; D is possibly TRBD1 or TRBD2 (6 bases each). CDR3 length: 13 residues. Germline CDR1 reads SQVTM; CDR2 reads ANQGSEA. The V end was cut by 7 bases, the J end by 1 base, with 14 bases between. The CDR3 nucleotides read TGCAGCGCCCACGAAGGGGGGTCCTACGAGCAGTACTTC. Its translation: CSAHEGGSYEQYF.

This clonotype was observed many times. The CDR3 loop is CASSIGDRDEKLFF. The DNA for the CDR3 is TGTGCCAGTAGTATTGGGGACAGGGATGAAAAACTGTTTTTT. The chain recombines TRBV19 with TRBJ1-4; 9 bases are a match to TRBD1. The germline CDR1 and CDR2 sequences are LNHDA and SQIVND (reference sequence). V dropped 3 bases and J dropped 6; count of bases not matched to a gene: 2. The CDR3 is 14 amino acids.

At least ten counts were recorded for this clonotype. This rearrangement joins TRBV12-3 or TRBV12-4 to TRBJ2-6; D might be TRBD1 or TRBD2, each matching 5 bases. Between the trimmed V and J ends, which lost 8 bases and 3 bases, there was a span of 17 bases. The CDR3 covers 16 residues. The CDR3 here is CASQGWDVGGANVLTF. The CDR3 DNA sequence: TGTGCCAGCCAGGGCTGGGACGTAGGTGGGGCCAACGTCCTGACTTTC.

This clonotype was detected ten times or more. V is TRBV3-1 and J is TRBJ2-1, with D uncertain. The length of the CDR3 is 12 residues. CDR1 and CDR2 (germline): LGHDT, YNNKEL (reference sequence). With 0 bases removed from V and 13 bases from J, the gap between germline ends came to 10 bases. DNA of the CDR3: TGTGCCAGCAGCCAAGACCCCCCCTTCCAGTTCTTC. Protein sequence: CASSQDPPFQFF.

This chain links TRBV6-2 or TRBV6-3 with TRBJ2-1, with D perhaps matching TRBD2 (6 bases). The CDR3 covers 15 residues. From germline, CDR1 is MNHEY and CDR2 SVGEGT. The V and J ends lost 4 bases and 7 bases respectively, with 17 bases between them. The CDR3 region is CASSSQGGGTNEQFF. DNA for the CDR3: TGTGCCAGCAGTTCTCAAGGCGGCGGGACTAATGAGCAGTTCTTC.

This clonotype was observed many times. The J gene is TRBJ2-7, the V gene TRBV9, with D tentatively TRBD1 (6 bases). The V end lost 0 bases, the J end lost 0 bases, and 13 bases lay between the germline ends. CDR1 is SGDLS, CDR2 YYNGEE, per germline. This CDR3 comprises 16 residues. The CDR3 DNA follows: TGTGCCAGCAGCGTAGGGAACAGGGTCGGCTCCTACGAGCAGTACTTC. Translating gives CASSVGNRVGSYEQYF.

The table lists this clonotype with many counts. The chain couples TRBV28 to TRBJ2-2; TRBD2 aligns across 11 bases. Germline values: CDR1 MDHEN, CDR2 SYDVKM. This CDR3 contains 15 residues. With 8 bases clipped from V and 4 bases from J, the junction kept 6 bases outside the gene matches. CDR3 sequence reads: CASYRLAGSTGELFF. Here the CDR3 DNA reads TGTGCCAGCTACCGACTAGCGGGGAGCACCGGGGAGCTGTTTTTT.

This clonotype was counted between two and nine times. The rearrangement uses TRBV10-3 and TRBJ2-1, with D possibly matching TRBD2 (5 bases). The CDR3 contains 14 residues. The V gene's germline CDR1 is ENHRY and CDR2 SYGVKD. V dropped 2 bases and J dropped 13 bases, with 18 bases sitting between them. CDR3 nucleotides: TGTGCCATCAGTGAGGCTAGACTACACGTCACACAGTTCTTC. Amino acid sequence: CAISEARLHVTQFF.

The V gene is TRBV6-1, the J gene TRBJ1-1; no clear D. The germline V gene has CDR1 MNHNS and CDR2 SASEGT. Trimming took off 0 bases at V and 4 bases at J, with 9 bases between the two ends. The CDR3 is made up of 14 amino acids. CDR3 residues: CASSEAAGGTEAFF. The CDR3 DNA follows: TGTGCCAGCAGTGAAGCGGCAGGCGGCACTGAAGCTTTCTTT.

A note on this clonotype: At one of its ends the junction is not consistent with the germline gene, which may arise from a read error. The rearrangement joins TRBV5-8 to TRBJ2-1; D is perhaps TRBD2 (6 bases). CDR1 and CDR2 from the germline V gene are SGHTS and YDEGEE. The CDR3 sequence is 16 residues long. The CDR3 DNA reads TGTGCCAGCAGCTCCGGGACTGTTAACACGTACAATAAGCAGTTCTTC. Its translation: CASSSGTVNTYNKQFF.

This clonotype was observed many times. The chain couples TRBV10-3 to TRBJ1-5; D is possibly TRBD1 (5 bases). Germline-derived CDR1 and CDR2 are ENHRY and SYGVKD. Trimming shortened V by 2 bases and J by 1 base, and 12 bases separated the two germline ends. This CDR3 has 16 residues. DNA for the CDR3: TGTGCCATCAGTGAGGGGAAGGGGTACAGCAATCAGCCCCAGCATTTT. This codes for CAISEGKGYSNQPQHF.

The chain is built from TRBV28 and TRBJ2-3; the match to TRBD1 covers 7 bases. CDR3 length: 17 amino acids. Trimming removed 3 bases from V and 2 bases from J; junction bases left unmatched: 11. Germline lookup yields CDR1 MDHEN and CDR2 SYDVKM. The CDR3 DNA reads as TGTGCCAGCAGTTTGGCAGGGGGTAGCCTCTTCACAGATACGCAGTATTTT. Translating it yields CASSLAGGSLFTDTQYF.

Only a few counts were recorded for this clonotype. The rearrangement links TRBV20-1 to TRBJ2-7, with D hard to call. V dropped 1 base and J dropped 0 bases, with 7 bases sitting between them. Germline CDR1 DFQATT, CDR2 SNEGSKA (reference sequence). The CDR3 has 13 residues. The DNA for the CDR3 is TGCAGTGCTAGAGTTCAGGTCTCCTACGAGCAGTACTTC. Translation gives CSARVQVSYEQYF.

The chain couples TRBV4-2 to TRBJ2-2, with 12 bases identical to TRBD2. The length of the CDR3 is 16 residues. Germline-derived CDR1 and CDR2 are LGHNA and YNFKEQ. With 4 bases clipped from V and 7 bases from J, the junction kept 7 bases outside the gene matches. Here the CDR3 reads CASSLRLAGEGGELFF. CDR3 nucleotide sequence: TGTGCCAGCAGCCTAAGACTAGCGGGAGAGGGCGGGGAGCTGTTTTTT.

This clonotype came up many times. This chain uses TRBV28 with TRBJ1-3; 9 nucleotides match TRBD1. The germline V gene encodes CDR1 MDHEN and CDR2 SYDVKM. This CDR3 is 19 amino acids long. The junction had 13 bases not matched to a gene; V was cut back by 1 base and J by 3 bases. CDR3 nucleotides: TGTGCCAGCAGTTTATCGAACCCTACAGGGGGCCTCTTTGGAAACACCATATATTTT. It yields the protein CASSLSNPTGGLFGNTIYF.

On this clonotype itself: One base away lies a much larger clone, so this may be a sequencing read error. The chain couples TRBV27 to TRBJ2-3, with 7 bases identical to TRBD2. CDR3 size: 13 residues. Germline assignment: CDR1 MNHEY and CDR2 SMNVEV (reference sequence). DNA of the CDR3: TGTGCCCGCAGGACGGCGGGAGCAGATACGCAGTATTTT. It encodes CARRTAGADTQYF.

About this clonotype itself: This clone may be a read error of a much larger clone one base away. In DNA form, the CDR3 reads TGTCCCTGGAGTGTCCTTATTGGGGACCTGGCGGGCACAGATACGCAGTATTTT. It encodes CPWSVLIGDLAGTDTQYF. The gene calls are TRBV30 and TRBJ2-3; the D gene could be TRBD1 or TRBD2 (5 bases each). The CDR3 sequence is 18 residues long. The germline V gene has CDR1 GTSNPN and CDR2 SVGIG (reference sequence).

This clonotype was recorded at least ten times. The V and J genes are TRBV30 and TRBJ2-7; 8 nucleotides agree with TRBD1. Germline loops: CDR1 GTSNPN, CDR2 SVGIG (reference sequence). The V and J ends lost 2 bases and 6 bases, in that order; junction bases with no gene match: 3. The CDR3 runs to 12 residues. DNA for the CDR3: TGTGCCTGGAGTCGACAGGGGCGCGAGCAGTACTTC. It is translated as CAWSRQGREQYF.

This clonotype was recorded at least ten times. V gene TRBV15 combines with J gene TRBJ2-1, with a weak D call TRBD2 (5 bases). This CDR3 contains 18 residues. The V gene's germline CDR1 is LNHNV and CDR2 YYDKDF (reference sequence). The ends were cut back, 1 base at V and 0 bases at J, with 16 bases in the middle. The CDR3 DNA follows: TGTGCCACCAGCAGAGCAACAACTCGTGGGAGCTCCTACAATGAGCAGTTCTTC. This translates into CATSRATTRGSSYNEQFF.

The chain has TRBV4-3 and TRBJ2-2, with 15 bases that match TRBD2. The J segment lost 7 bases and the V segment lost 3 bases, leaving 3 bases of the junction unmatched. This CDR3 is built from 16 residues. Per the germline V gene, CDR1 is LGHNA and CDR2 is YSLEER. The CDR3 loop reads CASSQGLAGGDGELFF. DNA for the CDR3: TGCGCCAGCAGCCAGGGACTAGCGGGAGGAGACGGGGAGCTGTTTTTT.

This clonotype came up many times. The chain joins TRBV7-9 to TRBJ2-1; 8 bases align to TRBD1. V shed 1 base and J 10 bases; nucleotides not matched to a gene: 9. Per germline, CDR1 SEHNR and CDR2 FQNEAQ (reference sequence). This CDR3 comprises 15 residues. CDR3 in DNA: TGTGCCAGCAGCTTAGATGGACAGGGTGGTAGAGAGCAGTTCTTC. This codes for CASSLDGQGGREQFF.

The chain joins TRBV15 to TRBJ1-1, with TRBD1 as a possible D gene (5 bases). Germline V gene data show CDR1 as LNHNV and CDR2 as YYDKDF (reference sequence). The germline V and J ends were trimmed by 5 bases and 5 bases, with 15 bases remaining between them. The CDR3 is made up of 14 amino acids. The CDR3 is CATSPDRGGTEAFF. For the CDR3, the DNA is TGTGCCACCAGCCCGGATCGGGGGGGAACTGAAGCTTTCTTT.

This clonotype has just a few counts. The V call is TRBV28, the J call TRBJ1-2; D gene unclear. This CDR3 has 12 amino acids. V lost 3 bases and J lost 8, with 10 bases in between. Germline loops: CDR1 MDHEN, CDR2 SYDVKM. DNA of the CDR3: TGTGCCAGCAGTTTTGGAGGGAACGGCTACACCTTC. It yields the protein CASSFGGNGYTF.

The chain employs TRBV9 and TRBJ1-2; the D gene is possibly TRBD1 (5 bases). CDR3 length: 12 amino acids. The germline V and J ends were trimmed by 3 bases and 8 bases, with 11 bases remaining between them. CDR1 SGDLS and CDR2 YYNGEE come from the germline V gene. The CDR3: CASSDRFEGYTF. The CDR3 bases are TGTGCCAGCAGCGACAGGTTTGAAGGCTACACCTTC. Full variable domain (missing parts from reference TRBV9 and TRBJ1-2): DSGVTQTPKHLITATGQRVTLRCSPRSGDLSVYWYQQSLDQGLQFLIQYYNGEERAKGNILERFSAQQFPDLHSELNLSSLELGDSALYFCASSDRFEGYTFGSGTRLTVV.

This rearrangement joins TRBV7-2 to TRBJ2-1; weak D call: TRBD2 (5 bases). Germline CDR1 reads SGHTA; CDR2 reads FQGNSA. The CDR3 is made up of 14 amino acids. Trimming removed 5 bases from V and 6 bases from J, with 14 bases in between. The chain's CDR3 is CASSPWTQSNEQFF. CDR3 nucleotides: TGTGCCAGCAGCCCATGGACTCAGAGCAATGAGCAGTTCTTC.

Only a few counts were recorded for this clonotype. CDR3 nucleotides: TGTGCCAGCAGCCCCCGGACTAGCTTGGTGCCAGATACGCAGTATTTT. Protein: CASSPRTSLVPDTQYF. This chain joins TRBV7-2 and TRBJ2-3, with 8 bases fitting TRBD2. Germline V CDR1 and CDR2: SGHTA, FQGNSA. CDR3 length: 16 amino acids. With 5 bases clipped from V and 4 bases from J, the junction kept 11 bases outside the gene matches. The variable domain in full, with the rest retrieved from reference TRBV7-2 and TRBJ2-3, is GAGVSQSPSNKVTEKGKDVELRCDPISGHTALYWYRQSLGQGLEFLIYFQGNSAPDKSGLPSDRFSAERTGGSVSTLTIQRTQQEDSAVYLCASSPRTSLVPDTQYFGPGTRLTVL.

Ten or more counts support this clonotype. The rearrangement uses TRBV12-3 or TRBV12-4 and TRBJ1-4; TRBD1 agrees at 8 bases. This CDR3 is 12 amino acids long. Losses at the gene ends were 6 bases for V and 11 bases for J; bases not matched to a gene: 5. The chain's CDR3 is CASRTTGDKLFF. The CDR3 nucleotides read TGTGCCAGCAGGACGACAGGGGACAAACTGTTTTTT.